These 18 T cell receptor beta chains were all obtained from the same sample, sequenced in a study of cytomegalovirus exposure and HLA in healthy donors. The study ran its PCR with 60 Vbeta and 13 Jbeta primers. TCRdb's table, derived via immunoSEQ multiplex PCR, lists solely in-frame clones and lacks some. The table includes under 250,000 clones, more than 70% detected once. Sequenced material: PBMCs. These TCRs come from a boy under 18 in good health and CMV-seronegative.

This chain links TRBV9 with TRBJ2-2; TRBD1 is a possible D gene (5 bases). Trimming left V 0 bases short and J 7 bases short, with 13 bases between. Germline values: CDR1 SGDLS, CDR2 YYNGEE. The CDR3 is 15 residues long. In DNA form, the CDR3 reads TGTGCCAGCAGCGTAGTTACAGGTGGTGTCGGGGAGCTGTTTTTT. As protein: CASSVVTGGVGELFF.

The V and J genes are TRBV27 and TRBJ1-1, with D unresolved. The V and J ends lost 5 bases and 0 bases respectively, with 19 bases between them. The CDR3 consists of 17 residues. CDR1 MNHEY and CDR2 SMNVEV come from the germline V gene (reference sequence). CDR3 sequence reads: CASSHSPGRSMNTEAFF. The CDR3 DNA follows: TGTGCCAGCAGTCACTCCCCCGGGAGGTCGATGAACACTGAAGCTTTCTTT.

The chain employs TRBV11-2 and TRBJ2-5; TRBD2 agrees at 11 bases. Germline V gene lookup returns CDR1 SGHAT and CDR2 FQNNGV. The CDR3 runs 16 residues. The junction had 6 bases not matched to a gene; V was cut back by 5 bases and J by 1 base. Here the CDR3 reads CASSPLAGAVQETQYF. CDR3 bases: TGTGCCAGCAGCCCACTAGCGGGAGCCGTCCAAGAGACCCAGTACTTC.

The J gene is TRBJ2-7, the V gene TRBV5-6; D uncertain. The V and J ends lost 3 bases and 2 bases respectively, with 12 bases between them. CDR1 and CDR2 (germline): SGHDT, YYEEEE. The CDR3 loop spans 14 amino acids. The CDR3 nucleotides read TGTGCCAGCAGCTCGACATGGTTAGCCTACGAGCAGTACTTC. As protein: CASSSTWLAYEQYF. The variable domain in full, completed from reference TRBV5-6 and TRBJ2-7, reads DAGVTQSPTHLIKTRGQQVTLRCSPKSGHDTVSWYQQALGQGPQFIFQYYEEEERQRGNFPDRFSGHQFPNYSSELNVNALLLGDSALYLCASSSTWLAYEQYFGPGTRLTVT.

The chain recombines TRBV30 with TRBJ1-5; D call uncertain. The V and J ends lost 0 bases and 4 bases respectively, with 7 bases between them. This CDR3 is 13 amino acids long. The germline V gene encodes CDR1 GTSNPN and CDR2 SVGIG (reference sequence). This CDR3 reads CAWSVEINQPQHF. Here the CDR3 DNA reads TGTGCCTGGAGTGTGGAGATTAATCAGCCCCAGCATTTT.

The DNA for the CDR3 is TGCGCCAGCAGCCAAGGGATCGGACGGGCGGAGGGGAACACTGAAGCTTTCTTT. Residues: CASSQGIGRAEGNTEAFF. The chain joins TRBV4-1 to TRBJ1-1; D remains unclear. The CDR3 totals 18 residues. Germline CDR1 and CDR2: MGHRA and YSYEKL. V dropped 1 base and J dropped 1 base, with 19 bases sitting between them.

V and J are TRBV7-9 and TRBJ1-1; D is possibly TRBD1 (5 bases). The V end lost 7 bases, the J end lost 1 base, and 13 bases lay between the germline ends. In germline, CDR1 is SEHNR, CDR2 FQNEAQ (reference sequence). This CDR3 contains 14 residues. In DNA, the CDR3 is TGTGCCAGCACCATCCGGAGGGGGAACACTGAAGCTTTCTTT. This encodes CASTIRRGNTEAFF.

The V and J genes are TRBV7-8 and TRBJ1-6; D may be TRBD1 (6 bases). The germline CDR1 and CDR2 sequences are SGHVS and FQNEAQ. The CDR3 spans 13 residues. V shed 6 bases and J shed 7 bases, with 10 bases lying between them. CDR3 in DNA: TGTGCCAGCAGGTGGACAGAAAATTCACCCCTCCACTTT. Translating gives CASRWTENSPLHF.

This rearrangement joins TRBV5-4 to TRBJ2-7, with 12 bases lining up with TRBD2. The V gene end was trimmed by 0 bases and the J gene end by 4 bases; junction bases not matched to a gene: 8. Germline loops: CDR1 SGHNT, CDR2 YYREEE (reference sequence). This CDR3 contains 17 residues. Written as DNA, the CDR3 is TGTGCCAGCAGCTTGGCTCTAGCGGGGGGGCTTAATTACGAGCAGTACTTC. Protein sequence: CASSLALAGGLNYEQYF.

This chain joins TRBV5-6 and TRBJ2-3; 10 nucleotides align to TRBD2. CDR1 SGHDT and CDR2 YYEEEE come from the germline V gene. The CDR3 is 18 residues long. J was trimmed by 1 base and V by 2 bases; bases with no gene match: 10. This chain's CDR3 is CASSFTSGMGVGTDTQYF. In DNA, the CDR3 is TGTGCCAGCAGCTTTACTAGCGGGATGGGGGTCGGCACAGATACGCAGTATTTT.

V is TRBV10-3 and J is TRBJ2-2, with D hard to call. V lost 3 bases and J lost 6, with 5 bases in between. Germline V gene data show CDR1 as ENHRY and CDR2 as SYGVKD. The CDR3 has 12 amino acids. CDR3 nucleotide sequence: TGTGCCATCAGTGAAGGAGCCGGGGAGCTGTTTTTT. Its translation is CAISEGAGELFF.

The chain joins TRBV7-9 to TRBJ1-1; 8 positions match TRBD1. The germline V gene has CDR1 SEHNR and CDR2 FQNEAQ (reference sequence). This CDR3 has 14 amino acids. The V gene end was trimmed by 5 bases and the J gene end by 0 bases; junction bases not matched to a gene: 2. CDR3 sequence reads: CASSPGGLNTEAFF. The DNA for the CDR3 is TGTGCCAGCAGCCCAGGGGGCCTGAACACTGAAGCTTTCTTT. The full variable domain, rest sourced from reference TRBV7-9 and TRBJ1-1, is DTGVSQNPRHKITKRGQNVTFRCDPISEHNRLYWYRQTLGQGPEFLTYFQNEAQLEKSRLLSDRFSAERPKGSFSTLEIQRTEQGDSAMYLCASSPGGLNTEAFFGQGTRLTVV.

This clone was seen more than once but under ten times. V is TRBV11-3 and J is TRBJ2-7; D unclear. CDR3 length: 13 residues. Germline V lookup: CDR1 SGHNT, CDR2 YENEEA. V was pared by 4 bases and J by 3 bases, with 10 bases between. DNA for the CDR3: TGTGCCAGCAGCTCCGGTTTCCTCTACGAGCAGTACTTC. Protein: CASSSGFLYEQYF. The full variable domain, its missing parts supplied by reference TRBV11-3 and TRBJ2-7, is EAGVVQSPRYKIIEKKQPVAFWCNPISGHNTLYWYLQNLGQGPELLIRYENEEAVDDSQLPKDRFSAERLKGVDSTLKIQPAELGDSAVYLCASSSGFLYEQYFGPGTRLTVT.

The chain joins TRBV30 to TRBJ1-3; 7 nucleotides align to TRBD1. This CDR3 spans 17 amino acids. With V trimmed by 2 bases and J by 4 bases, 14 bases remained unmatched. Looked up from germline, CDR1 is GTSNPN and CDR2 is SVGIG (reference sequence). The chain's CDR3 is CAWSLRTWDSLGNTIYF. The CDR3 nucleotides are TGTGCCTGGAGTCTCCGGACGTGGGACAGCCTAGGAAACACCATATATTTT.

The chain has TRBV6-5 and TRBJ1-2; 7 nucleotides line up with TRBD1. Germline lookup yields CDR1 MNHEY and CDR2 SVGAGI. The trim removed 0 bases at V and 2 bases at J, leaving 6 bases unmatched. The CDR3 has 16 residues. CDR3 coding DNA: TGTGCCAGCAGTTACTCGAGAGGGGGCGTCAACTATGGCTACACCTTC. This gives the protein CASSYSRGGVNYGYTF.

This clone was observed a few times. The J gene is TRBJ2-1, the V gene TRBV2; 11 nucleotides agree with TRBD1. V dropped 7 bases and J dropped 8; count of bases not matched to a gene: 10. The CDR3 totals 15 residues. Per germline, CDR1 SNHLY and CDR2 FYNNEI. The CDR3 sequence is CASTIGTGGSHEQFF. The CDR3 DNA reads as TGTGCCAGCACTATCGGGACAGGGGGGAGCCATGAGCAGTTCTTC.

This chain joins TRBV4-1 and TRBJ1-2; 8 bases fit TRBD1. The V segment lost 4 bases and the J segment 6 bases; nucleotides outside the gene matches: 10. The CDR3 totals 15 residues. CDR1 MGHRA and CDR2 YSYEKL come from the germline V gene. The CDR3 is CASSRQHQGAHGYTF. CDR3 nucleotide sequence: TGCGCCAGCAGCCGCCAGCACCAGGGGGCGCATGGCTACACCTTC.

This chain joins TRBV30 and TRBJ2-7, with TRBD1 matching 7 bases. The CDR3 totals 13 residues. The J segment lost 4 bases and the V segment lost 8 bases, leaving 11 bases of the junction unmatched. Looked up from germline, CDR1 is GTSNPN and CDR2 is SVGIG (reference sequence). CDR3 amino acids: CAADRANQYEQYF. The CDR3 bases are TGTGCCGCCGACAGGGCCAATCAATACGAGCAGTACTTC.